One T cell receptor (beta chain) is described in this entry. This sample stems from a study of blood T cell repertoires in COVID-19. Study summary: Researchers got acute and convalescent COVID-19 samples from the United States, Italy and Spain.

The CDR3 extends over 16 amino acids. Germline-derived CDR1 and CDR2 are SGHRS and YFSETQ. The V and J ends lost 4 bases and 0 bases respectively, with 14 bases between them. Authors' analysis steps: Estimated nucleated cell counts came from reference gene primer amplification. Using immunoSEQ multiplex PCR, the repertoire was profiled, and TCRdb retains in-frame clones only, with some absent. That table furnishes V, J and clone size, whereas the DNA furnished D and trimming. The sample includes more than 70,000 clones, approximately 80% of them seen just once. The chain uses TRBV5-1 and TRBJ1-3; D is perhaps TRBD1 (6 bases). The origin of this receptor is a woman in her seventies with acute or convalescent COVID-19. Sequencing was performed on peripheral blood. In DNA, the CDR3 is TGCGCCAGCAGCCCTCGCCTACAGGGCTCTGGAAACACCATATATTTT. Translating it yields CASSPRLQGSGNTIYF.